Presented here are 14 T cell receptor beta chains from one specimen sequenced in a study of T cells after posttransplantation cyclophosphamide. A marrow graft followed busulfan-fludarabine conditioning, with cyclophosphamide on days +3 and +4. Using immunoSEQ multiplex PCR, the repertoire was profiled, and TCRdb retains in-frame clones only, with some absent. Recorded here are 10,000 to 15,000 clones, none singletons. Sequencing used PBMCs, obtained after allogeneic stem cell transplant with posttransplant cyclophosphamide. These receptors were collected from a female patient aged 35 to 55 who received an allogeneic stem cell transplant from an unrelated donor, was CMV-positive, and had acute GVHD only. Some T cells may be supplied by the graft donor.

The V call is TRBV7-9, the J call TRBJ1-6, with a weak D call TRBD1 (6 bases). Germline V gene data show CDR1 as SEHNR and CDR2 as FQNEAQ (reference sequence). V was shortened by 4 bases and J by 4 bases, with 14 bases between the two germline ends. The CDR3 is 16 amino acids. The CDR3 DNA reads as TGTGCCAGCAGCTCATCGGACAGATTGTATAATTCACCCCTCCACTTT. Amino acid sequence: CASSSSDRLYNSPLHF.

This clone was recorded at least ten times. Because it lacks the conserved phenylalanine or tryptophan at the end, this CDR3 is likely a read error. It is unclear where the CDR3 begins or ends on the DNA, so no DNA is shown, and the CDR3 is as TCRdb lists it. V and J are TRBV5-6 and TRBJ2-7; the table gives TRBD1 as D, unverified against the DNA. The CDR3 has 12 residues if both end residues are counted. Germline V gene data show CDR1 as SGHDT and CDR2 as YYEEEE. The CDR3 loop is CASSLSSRQGAI.

This clone was counted many times. This chain connects TRBV6-5 to TRBJ1-2, with no clear D. CDR3 size: 14 residues. V was cut by 6 bases and J by 4 bases, with 15 bases left in between. Germline V CDR1 and CDR2: MNHEY, SVGAGI. In DNA form, the CDR3 reads TGTGCCAGCAGCCGCCTCGCAGTCAGCTATGGCTACACCTTC. Translating gives CASSRLAVSYGYTF.

This clone was found a few times. The genes are TRBV5-4 and TRBJ1-1; perhaps TRBD1 as D (6 bases). The germline gives CDR1 SGHNT, CDR2 YYREEE (reference sequence). The ends were cut back, 2 bases at V and 5 bases at J, with 13 bases in the middle. CDR3 length: 14 amino acids. CDR3 amino acids: CASSFPRGGTEAFF. The CDR3 region has the DNA TGTGCCAGCAGCTTCCCGAGGGGGGGAACTGAAGCTTTCTTT.

V is TRBV4-1 and J is TRBJ2-3; 8 nucleotides match TRBD1. V trimming: 0 bases; J trimming: 2 bases; junction bases outside the gene matches: 10. This CDR3 region has 18 residues. Per germline, CDR1 MGHRA and CDR2 YSYEKL. The CDR3 sequence is CASSQETAGQGFTDTQYF. The CDR3 DNA reads TGCGCCAGCAGCCAAGAAACCGCCGGACAGGGCTTCACAGATACGCAGTATTTT.

This clone was detected many times. This chain uses TRBV18 with TRBJ2-5; 10 positions match TRBD1. In germline, CDR1 is KGHSH, CDR2 LQKENI. Losses at the gene ends were 3 bases for V and 0 bases for J; bases not matched to a gene: 1. This CDR3 is built from 15 residues. In DNA, the CDR3 is TGTGCCAGCTCACCGGGGACAGGGGACCAAGAGACCCAGTACTTC. Residues: CASSPGTGDQETQYF.

This clone appeared many times. V gene TRBV9 combines with J gene TRBJ1-1, with a tentative D call TRBD1 (6 bases). The germline V and J ends were trimmed by 1 base and 4 bases, with 11 bases remaining between them. This CDR3 has 14 amino acids. The germline gives CDR1 SGDLS, CDR2 YYNGEE. CDR3 region: CASSVQQGSTEAFF. DNA for the CDR3: TGTGCCAGCAGCGTACAACAGGGAAGCACTGAAGCTTTCTTT.

As for this clone: A clone one base away is much larger, so this may be a read error. Other DNA sequences in this sample translate to the same CDR3. V is TRBV5-6 and J is TRBJ1-1; maybe TRBD1 (6 bases). CDR3 length: 15 residues. In germline, CDR1 is SGHDT, CDR2 YYEEEE. CDR3 residues: CASRLLQGLNTEAFF. For the CDR3, the DNA is TGTGCCAGCAGATTACTCCAGGGGTTGAACACTGAGGCTTTCTTT.

This chain links TRBV7-9 with TRBJ1-4, with 7 nucleotides matching TRBD1. This CDR3 comprises 17 residues. V shed 3 bases and J 7 bases; nucleotides not matched to a gene: 14. Germline V gene data show CDR1 as SEHNR and CDR2 as FQNEAQ (reference sequence). CDR3 residues: CASSFRRQGGMSEKLFF. CDR3 DNA: TGTGCCAGCAGCTTTCGTCGACAGGGAGGTATGAGTGAAAAACTGTTTTTT.

This clone showed up many times. V and J are TRBV5-5 and TRBJ2-2; tentatively, D is TRBD1 (6 bases). CDR1 SGHKS and CDR2 YYEKEE come from the germline V gene (reference sequence). V dropped 4 bases and J dropped 1 base, with 14 bases sitting between them. The CDR3 length is 16 residues. CDR3 sequence reads: CASSPLQTGNTGELFF. DNA for the CDR3: TGTGCCAGCAGCCCCCTGCAGACAGGGAACACCGGGGAGCTGTTTTTT.

The chain employs TRBV7-2 and TRBJ1-1; 8 bases map to TRBD1. V gave up 3 bases and J gave up 5 bases; unmatched junction bases: 5. From germline, CDR1 is SGHTA and CDR2 FQGNSA. The length of the CDR3 is 14 residues. As DNA, the CDR3 is TGTGCCAGCAGCTTGGGGACAGGTTGGACTGAAGCTTTCTTT. Its protein is CASSLGTGWTEAFF.

About this clone: Mismatch with germline at one junction end may stem from a read error. The genes are TRBV29-1 and TRBJ1-2; D perhaps matches TRBD1 (5 bases). The CDR3 has 12 amino acids. From germline, CDR1 is SQVTM and CDR2 ANQGSEA. This CDR3 reads CSAEERTNGYTF. CDR3 coding DNA: TGCAGCGCTGAAGAGCGGACAAATGGCTACACCTTC.

In its sample, this clone was seen many times. The V gene is TRBV4-1, the J gene TRBJ1-1; 12 bases agree with TRBD1. The CDR3 consists of 19 residues. Germline loops: CDR1 MGHRA, CDR2 YSYEKL. V dropped 1 base and J dropped 5; count of bases not matched to a gene: 14. CDR3 protein: CASSQGVARDRGLYTEAFF. CDR3 sequence (DNA): TGCGCCAGCAGCCAAGGAGTAGCACGGGACAGGGGGCTGTATACTGAAGCTTTCTTT.

This chain links TRBV29-1 with TRBJ2-1, with D perhaps TRBD2 (5 bases). Deletions cut 6 bases from V and 3 bases from J, with 9 bases between. CDR1 SQVTM and CDR2 ANQGSEA come from the germline V gene. This CDR3 region has 12 residues. CDR3 sequence (DNA): TGCAGCGTAACCCGGGACTACAATGAGCAGTTCTTC. It encodes CSVTRDYNEQFF.